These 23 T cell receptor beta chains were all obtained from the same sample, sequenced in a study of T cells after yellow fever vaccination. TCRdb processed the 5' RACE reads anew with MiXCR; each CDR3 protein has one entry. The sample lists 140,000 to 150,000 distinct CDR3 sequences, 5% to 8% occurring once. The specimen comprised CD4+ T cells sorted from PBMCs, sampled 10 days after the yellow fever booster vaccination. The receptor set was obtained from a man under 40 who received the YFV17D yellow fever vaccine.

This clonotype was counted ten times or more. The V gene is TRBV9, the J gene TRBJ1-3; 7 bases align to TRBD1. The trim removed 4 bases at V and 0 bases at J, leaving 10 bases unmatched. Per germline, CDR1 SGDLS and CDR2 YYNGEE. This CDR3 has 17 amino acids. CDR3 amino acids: CASSTRGQSSSGNTIYF. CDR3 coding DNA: TGTGCCAGCAGCACCCGGGGACAGTCGAGCTCTGGAAACACCATATATTTT. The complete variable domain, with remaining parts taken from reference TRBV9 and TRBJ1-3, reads DSGVTQTPKHLITATGQRVTLRCSPRSGDLSVYWYQQSLDQGLQFLIQYYNGEERAKGNILERFSAQQFPDLHSELNLSSLELGDSALYFCASSTRGQSSSGNTIYFGEGSWLTVV.

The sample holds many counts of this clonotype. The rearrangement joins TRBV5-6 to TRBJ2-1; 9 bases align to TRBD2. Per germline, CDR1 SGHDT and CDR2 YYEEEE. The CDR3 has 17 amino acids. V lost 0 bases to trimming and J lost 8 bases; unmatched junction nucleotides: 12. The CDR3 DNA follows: TGTGCCAGCAGCTTGGAATGGGTGCGGGAGGGCCGCGATGAGCAGTTCTTC. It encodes CASSLEWVREGRDEQFF. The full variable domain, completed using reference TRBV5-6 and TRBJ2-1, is DAGVTQSPTHLIKTRGQQVTLRCSPKSGHDTVSWYQQALGQGPQFIFQYYEEEERQRGNFPDRFSGHQFPNYSSELNVNALLLGDSALYLCASSLEWVREGRDEQFFGPGTRLTVL.

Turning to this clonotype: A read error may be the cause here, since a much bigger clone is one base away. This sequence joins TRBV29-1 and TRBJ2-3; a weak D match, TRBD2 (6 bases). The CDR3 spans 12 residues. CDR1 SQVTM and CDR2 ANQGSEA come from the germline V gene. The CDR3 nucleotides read TGCGGCGTTGGAGGGAGGACTCAGAACCCGTATTTT. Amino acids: CGVGGRTQNPYF.

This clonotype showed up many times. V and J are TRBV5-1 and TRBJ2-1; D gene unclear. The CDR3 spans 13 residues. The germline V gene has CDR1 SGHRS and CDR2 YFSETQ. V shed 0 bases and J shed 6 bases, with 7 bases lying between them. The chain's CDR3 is CASSLVSLNEQFF. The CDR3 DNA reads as TGCGCCAGCAGCTTGGTTTCTCTCAATGAGCAGTTCTTC.

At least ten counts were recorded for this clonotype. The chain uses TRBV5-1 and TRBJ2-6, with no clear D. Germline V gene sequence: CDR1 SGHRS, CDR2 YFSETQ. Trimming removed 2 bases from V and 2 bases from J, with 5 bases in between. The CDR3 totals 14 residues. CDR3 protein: CASSFDAGANVLTF. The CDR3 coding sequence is TGCGCCAGCAGCTTTGACGCTGGGGCCAACGTCCTGACTTTC. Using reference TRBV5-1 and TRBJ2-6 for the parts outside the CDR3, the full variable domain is KAGVTQTPRYLIKTRGQQVTLSCSPISGHRSVSWYQQTPGQGLQFLFEYFSETQRNKGNFPGRFSGRQFSNSRSEMNVSTLELGDSALYLCASSFDAGANVLTFGAGSRLTVL.

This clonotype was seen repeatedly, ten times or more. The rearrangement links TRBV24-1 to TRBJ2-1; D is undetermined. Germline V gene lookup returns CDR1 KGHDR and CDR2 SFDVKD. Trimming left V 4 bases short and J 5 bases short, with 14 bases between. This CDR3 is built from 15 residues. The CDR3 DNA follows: TGTGCCACCAGTGAGGAAGGAGTGCGGAACAATGAGCAGTTCTTC. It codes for CATSEEGVRNNEQFF.

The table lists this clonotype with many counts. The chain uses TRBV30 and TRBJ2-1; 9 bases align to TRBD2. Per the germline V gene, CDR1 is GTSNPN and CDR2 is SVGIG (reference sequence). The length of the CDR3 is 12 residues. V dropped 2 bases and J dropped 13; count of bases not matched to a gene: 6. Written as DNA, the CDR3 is TGTGCCTGGAGTCTTGTAGCGGGAGAACAGTTCTTC. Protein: CAWSLVAGEQFF.

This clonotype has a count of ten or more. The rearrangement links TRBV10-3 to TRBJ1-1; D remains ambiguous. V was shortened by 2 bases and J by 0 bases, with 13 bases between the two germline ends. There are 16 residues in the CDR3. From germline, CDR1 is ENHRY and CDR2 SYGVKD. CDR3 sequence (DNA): TGTGCCATCAGTGAGACTGGCCGGGTGATGAACACTGAAGCTTTCTTT. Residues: CAISETGRVMNTEAFF.

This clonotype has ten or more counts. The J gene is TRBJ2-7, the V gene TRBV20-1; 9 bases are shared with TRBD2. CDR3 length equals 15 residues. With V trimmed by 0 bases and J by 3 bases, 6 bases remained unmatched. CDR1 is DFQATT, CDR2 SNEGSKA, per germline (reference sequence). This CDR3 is CSARDPSGRNYEQYF. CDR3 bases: TGCAGTGCTAGAGATCCCAGCGGGAGGAACTACGAGCAGTACTTC.

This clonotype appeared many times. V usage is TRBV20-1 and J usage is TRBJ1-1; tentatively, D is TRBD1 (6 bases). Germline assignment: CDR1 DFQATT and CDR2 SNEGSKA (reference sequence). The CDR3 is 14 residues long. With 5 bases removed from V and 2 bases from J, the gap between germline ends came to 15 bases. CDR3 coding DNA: TGCAGTGCTCGGGGGGGGCAGGTCAACACTGAAGCTTTCTTT. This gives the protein CSARGGQVNTEAFF.

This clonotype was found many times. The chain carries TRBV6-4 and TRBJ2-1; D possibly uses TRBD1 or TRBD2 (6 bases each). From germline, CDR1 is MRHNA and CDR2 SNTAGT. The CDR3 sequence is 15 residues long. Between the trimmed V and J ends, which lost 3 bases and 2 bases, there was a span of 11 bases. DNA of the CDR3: TGTGCCAGCAGTGAAGGGGGAGGCACCTACAATGAGCAGTTCTTC. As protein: CASSEGGGTYNEQFF.

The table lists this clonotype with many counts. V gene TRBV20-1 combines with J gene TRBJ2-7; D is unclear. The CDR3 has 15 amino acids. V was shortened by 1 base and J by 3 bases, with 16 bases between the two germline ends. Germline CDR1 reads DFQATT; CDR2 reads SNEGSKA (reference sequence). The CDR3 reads CSARARVRTDYEQYF. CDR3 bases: TGCAGTGCTAGAGCCCGCGTGCGGACCGACTACGAGCAGTACTTC.

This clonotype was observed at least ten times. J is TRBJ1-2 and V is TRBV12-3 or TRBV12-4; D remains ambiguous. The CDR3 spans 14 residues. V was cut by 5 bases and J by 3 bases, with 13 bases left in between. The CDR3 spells CASSLSEGDYGYTF. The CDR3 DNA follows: TGTGCCAGCAGTCTTTCTGAGGGCGACTATGGCTACACCTTC.

The CDR3 spells CASSQAGGPGTGANVLTF. The CDR3 DNA follows: TGCGCCAGCAGCCAAGCTGGGGGGCCAGGAACTGGGGCCAACGTCCTGACTTTC. This rearrangement joins TRBV4-3 to TRBJ2-6; D tentatively reads TRBD1 or TRBD2 (6 bases each). CDR3 length: 18 residues. Trimming pared 1 base from V and 2 bases from J, leaving 15 bases between. Per the germline V gene, CDR1 is LGHNA and CDR2 is YSLEER.

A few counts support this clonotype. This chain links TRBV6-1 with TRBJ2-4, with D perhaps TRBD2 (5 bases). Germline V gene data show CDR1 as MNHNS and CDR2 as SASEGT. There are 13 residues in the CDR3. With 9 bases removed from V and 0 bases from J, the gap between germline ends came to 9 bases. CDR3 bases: TGTGCCAGTTGGGAGTTAGCCAAAAACATTCAGTACTTC. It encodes CASWELAKNIQYF.

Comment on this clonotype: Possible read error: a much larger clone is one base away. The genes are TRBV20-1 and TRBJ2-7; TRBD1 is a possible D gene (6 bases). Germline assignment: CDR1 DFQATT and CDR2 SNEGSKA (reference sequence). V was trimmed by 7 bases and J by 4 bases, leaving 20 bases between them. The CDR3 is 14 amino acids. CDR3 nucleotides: TGCAGTGTTTCGACCGTGACAGGAGGTTACGAGCAGTACTTC. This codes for CSVSTVTGGYEQYF.

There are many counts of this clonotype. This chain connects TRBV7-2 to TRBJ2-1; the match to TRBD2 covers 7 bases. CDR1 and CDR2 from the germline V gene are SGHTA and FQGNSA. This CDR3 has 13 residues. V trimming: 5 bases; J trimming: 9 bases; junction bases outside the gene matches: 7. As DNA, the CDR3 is TGTGCCAGCAGCCCTCCCCCGGGGGGTGAGCAGTTCTTC. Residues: CASSPPPGGEQFF. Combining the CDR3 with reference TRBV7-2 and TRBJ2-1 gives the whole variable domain GAGVSQSPSNKVTEKGKDVELRCDPISGHTALYWYRQSLGQGLEFLIYFQGNSAPDKSGLPSDRFSAERTGGSVSTLTIQRTQQEDSAVYLCASSPPPGGEQFFGPGTRLTVL.

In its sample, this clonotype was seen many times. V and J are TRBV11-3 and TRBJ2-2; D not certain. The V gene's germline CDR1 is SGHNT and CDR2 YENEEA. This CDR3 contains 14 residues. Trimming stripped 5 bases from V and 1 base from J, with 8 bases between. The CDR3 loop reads CASSPSQNTGELFF. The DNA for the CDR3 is TGTGCCAGCAGCCCCAGCCAGAACACCGGGGAGCTGTTTTTT.

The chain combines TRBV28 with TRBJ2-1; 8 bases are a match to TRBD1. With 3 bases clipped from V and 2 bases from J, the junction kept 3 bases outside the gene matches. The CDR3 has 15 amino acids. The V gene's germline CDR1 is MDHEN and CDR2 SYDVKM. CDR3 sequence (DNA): TGTGCCAGCAGTTTCCCAGGGGGCCCCTACAATGAGCAGTTCTTC. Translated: CASSFPGGPYNEQFF.

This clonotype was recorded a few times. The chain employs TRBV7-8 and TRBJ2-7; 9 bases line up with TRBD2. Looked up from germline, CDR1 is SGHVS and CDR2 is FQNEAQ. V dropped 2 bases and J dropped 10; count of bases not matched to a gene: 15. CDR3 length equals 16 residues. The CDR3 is CASSLQSLAGSLSQYF. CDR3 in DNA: TGTGCCAGCAGCTTACAGTCGCTAGCGGGATCTTTGAGTCAGTACTTC.

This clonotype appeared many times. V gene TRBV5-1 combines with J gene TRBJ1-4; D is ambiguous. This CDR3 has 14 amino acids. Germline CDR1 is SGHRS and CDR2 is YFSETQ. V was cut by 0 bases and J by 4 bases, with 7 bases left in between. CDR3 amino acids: CASSLGGLNEKLFF. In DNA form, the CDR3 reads TGCGCCAGCAGCTTGGGAGGGCTTAATGAAAAACTGTTTTTT.

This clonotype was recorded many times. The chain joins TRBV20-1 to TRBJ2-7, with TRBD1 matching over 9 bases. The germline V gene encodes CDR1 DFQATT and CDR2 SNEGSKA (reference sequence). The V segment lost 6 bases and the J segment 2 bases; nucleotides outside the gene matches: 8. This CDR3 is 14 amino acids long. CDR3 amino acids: CSASGQGSPYEQYF. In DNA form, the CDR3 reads TGCAGTGCCTCAGGACAGGGGAGCCCCTACGAGCAGTACTTC.

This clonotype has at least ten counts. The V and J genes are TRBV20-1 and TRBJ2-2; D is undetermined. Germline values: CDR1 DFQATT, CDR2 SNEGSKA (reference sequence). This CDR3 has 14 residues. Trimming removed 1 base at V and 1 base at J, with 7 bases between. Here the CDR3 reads CSARGRQNTGELFF. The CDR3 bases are TGCAGTGCTAGAGGGCGCCAGAACACCGGGGAGCTGTTTTTT.